This TCR beta chain was sequenced in a study of low-dose radiotherapy and immunotherapy resistance in tumors. Whole-study context: 1 Gy per fraction was delivered to Cohort 2 every two weeks, for 13 Gy total over 26 weeks. Aspirin 300 mg, taken orally and daily, was given to patients for four cycles from cycle 1 day 1.

This clonotype occurred a few times. The CDR3 contains 14 residues. The V and J ends lost 2 bases and 1 base, in that order; junction bases with no gene match: 4. Germline V gene sequence: CDR1 DFQATT, CDR2 SNEGSKA (reference sequence). Priming of first-strand cDNA relied on TRAV- and TRBV-specific primers (covering alpha and beta chains). A constant-region primer paired with the V-primer adapter amplified TCRs over 20 PCR cycles. Isolated mRNA was amplified by in vitro transcription. TCRdb itself ran the reads through MiXCR, one entry per CDR3 protein. This table has tens of thousands of distinct CDR3 sequences, more than 8.5% appearing once. Time point denoted: before trial treatment.

This sample comprised PBMCs, obtained before treatment. This TCR was sampled from a male donor with prostate cancer. V and J are TRBV20-1 and TRBJ2-5, with 7 nucleotides matching TRBD2. The DNA of the CDR3 is TGCAGTGCTAGAAGGCGGGAGCCCCAAGAGACCCAGTACTTC. This gives the protein CSARRREPQETQYF.